These 22 T cell receptor beta chains were sequenced from one sample in a study of T cell repertoires in cytomegalovirus infection. Antigens for these TCRs are unknown. TCRdb re-called the reads with MiXCR, one entry per CDR3 protein. The sample lists approximately 500,000 distinct CDR3 sequences, 30% to 40% occurring once. The sequences come from cultured PBMCs, collected from culture after CMV antigen stimulation. Receptors originate from a human donor in good health (CMV status not recorded). Some clones in this sample may be carry-over from other donors' samples.

The genes are TRBV7-9 and TRBJ2-5; D unclear. V lost 0 bases and J lost 4, with 15 bases in between. The CDR3 has 16 amino acids. CDR1 and CDR2 (germline): SEHNR, FQNEAQ (reference sequence). The CDR3 sequence: CASSLALEPHGETQYF. Here the CDR3 DNA reads TGTGCCAGCAGCTTAGCGCTCGAACCCCATGGAGAGACCCAGTACTTC.

Only a few counts were recorded for this clonotype. The chain is built from TRBV7-9 and TRBJ1-2; D possibly corresponds to TRBD1 (5 bases). The V gene lost 2 bases and the J gene lost 3 bases, with 13 bases spanning the gap. This CDR3 is built from 15 residues. CDR1 is SEHNR and CDR2 is FQNEAQ in the germline V gene (reference sequence). The CDR3 loop reads CASSLTPTAHYGYTF. As DNA, the CDR3 is TGTGCCAGCAGCTTAACCCCGACAGCTCACTATGGCTACACCTTC.

This clonotype was seen only once. V and J are TRBV7-3 and TRBJ2-3; TRBD2 matches at 10 bases. Germline-derived CDR1 and CDR2 are SGHTA and FQGTGA. This CDR3 spans 16 amino acids. Trimming cost V 5 bases and J 0 bases; bases outside gene matches: 5. The CDR3 DNA reads as TGTGCCAGCAGCCCGGGACTAGCGATGAGCACAGATACGCAGTATTTT. This gives the protein CASSPGLAMSTDTQYF. The full variable domain, its missing parts supplied by reference TRBV7-3 and TRBJ2-3, is GAGVSQTPSNKVTEKGKYVELRCDPISGHTALYWYRQSLGQGPEFLIYFQGTGAADDSGLPNDRFFAVRPEGSVSTLKIQRTERGDSAVYLCASSPGLAMSTDTQYFGPGTRLTVL.

The chain uses TRBV10-3 and TRBJ1-2, with no clear D. Trimming took 4 bases from V and 5 from J, leaving 20 bases between them. Germline V CDR1 and CDR2: ENHRY, SYGVKD. There are 16 residues in the CDR3. The CDR3 coding sequence is TGTGCCATCAGTGGGATTCGGGGAAGTATAGGATATGGCTACACCTTC. This codes for CAISGIRGSIGYGYTF.

The chain uses TRBV28 and TRBJ2-1; a possible D gene is TRBD2 (6 bases). The CDR3 loop spans 13 amino acids. Germline V lookup: CDR1 MDHEN, CDR2 SYDVKM. Trimming removed 6 bases from V and 5 bases from J, with 11 bases in between. CDR3 amino acids: CASRGLPDNEQFF. Here the CDR3 DNA reads TGTGCCAGCAGAGGACTACCCGACAATGAGCAGTTCTTC.

The gene calls are TRBV7-8 and TRBJ2-4; 10 bases line up with TRBD1. The CDR3 is made up of 14 amino acids. In germline, CDR1 is SGHVS, CDR2 FQNEAQ. The V segment lost 3 bases and the J segment 10 bases; nucleotides outside the gene matches: 6. CDR3 coding DNA: TGTGCCAGCAGCTTCAGGGACAGGGGATCAATTCAGTACTTC. The encoded protein is CASSFRDRGSIQYF.

This clonotype was found a few times. This sequence joins TRBV6-2 or TRBV6-3 and TRBJ1-5; TRBD1 might be the D (5 bases). Trimming pared 2 bases from V and 6 bases from J, leaving 11 bases between. Germline V gene sequence: CDR1 MNHEY, CDR2 SVGEGT. This CDR3 spans 14 amino acids. CDR3: CASSYGGRGQPQHF. In DNA, the CDR3 is TGTGCCAGCAGTTACGGCGGGAGGGGTCAGCCCCAGCATTTT.

This clonotype turned up a few times. CDR3 coding DNA: TGCGCCAGCAGCCAAGATCGGACGGGACTAGGGCTCGCAGATACGCAGTATTTT. Its translation: CASSQDRTGLGLADTQYF. The J gene is TRBJ2-3, the V gene TRBV4-3, with 8 bases that match TRBD2. Germline V gives CDR1 LGHNA, CDR2 YSLEER. V shed 0 bases, J shed 4 bases, and the junction held 12 bases outside the gene matches. This CDR3 region has 18 residues.

This clonotype was detected only a few times. V is TRBV6-5 and J is TRBJ2-1; the match to TRBD2 covers 10 bases. J gave up 6 bases and V 0 bases, and 8 bases lay outside the gene matches. Germline V lookup: CDR1 MNHEY, CDR2 SVGAGI. The length of the CDR3 is 17 residues. The CDR3 DNA follows: TGTGCCAGCAGTTACTCGGAGGGACTAGCGTCTAGCAATGAGCAGTTCTTC. Translation: CASSYSEGLASSNEQFF.

This clonotype was picked up a small number of times. Here the CDR3 DNA reads TGTGCCAGCAGCTCCCCCGGGGGACAGGGAGGAAACACCATATATTTT. Translation gives CASSSPGGQGGNTIYF. The rearrangement joins TRBV7-2 to TRBJ1-3, with 9 positions matching TRBD1. The trim removed 4 bases at V and 4 bases at J, leaving 8 bases unmatched. In germline, CDR1 is SGHTA, CDR2 FQGNSA. This CDR3 spans 16 amino acids.

The gene calls are TRBV7-6 and TRBJ2-1; 7 nucleotides align to TRBD1. Germline assignment: CDR1 SGHVS and CDR2 FNYEAQ. The V gene end was trimmed by 1 base and the J gene end by 7 bases; junction bases not matched to a gene: 34. The CDR3 extends over 24 amino acids. The CDR3 DNA reads TGTGCCAGCAGCTTAGGACGGACAGGCCGTACAATGAGCAGTTTACGGGGCAAAGAAAATGAGCAGTTCTTC. Protein: CASSLGRTGRTMSSLRGKENEQFF.

This clonotype was counted only a few times. The chain employs TRBV28 and TRBJ1-5; weak D call: TRBD1 (6 bases). CDR3 length equals 14 residues. CDR1 and CDR2 from the germline V gene are MDHEN and SYDVKM. Trimming left V 5 bases short and J 6 bases short, with 14 bases between. CDR3 DNA: TGTGCCAGCAGTCTGACAGGAATCGTTCAGCCCCAGCATTTT. Its protein product is CASSLTGIVQPQHF.

This clonotype was observed a few times. The rearrangement links TRBV9 to TRBJ2-1; unclear D gene. The CDR3 is 15 residues long. V gave up 0 bases and J gave up 6 bases, with 13 bases separating them. In germline, CDR1 is SGDLS, CDR2 YYNGEE. The CDR3 reads CASSVAEVVRNEQFF. DNA for the CDR3: TGTGCCAGCAGCGTAGCCGAGGTGGTGCGCAATGAGCAGTTCTTC.

The rearrangement links TRBV27 to TRBJ2-6; D call uncertain. This CDR3 spans 15 amino acids. V lost 6 bases, J lost 0 bases, and 9 bases lay in between. Per germline, CDR1 MNHEY and CDR2 SMNVEV (reference sequence). Here the CDR3 DNA reads TGTGCCAGCAGCCCCAAGGGCTCTGGGGCCAACGTCCTGACTTTC. The encoded protein is CASSPKGSGANVLTF.

The rearrangement links TRBV27 to TRBJ1-2; TRBD1 agrees at 7 bases. This CDR3 spans 13 amino acids. Germline lookup yields CDR1 MNHEY and CDR2 SMNVEV (reference sequence). J was trimmed by 4 bases and V by 4 bases; bases with no gene match: 3. The CDR3 bases are TGTGCCAGCAGTTCCGGGACAGTCTATGGCTACACCTTC. It specifies CASSSGTVYGYTF.

V usage is TRBV29-1 and J usage is TRBJ2-1; 10 bases match TRBD2. There are 15 residues in the CDR3. CDR1 and CDR2 (germline): SQVTM, ANQGSEA. The J segment lost 6 bases and the V segment lost 2 bases, leaving 7 bases of the junction unmatched. CDR3 DNA: TGCAGCGTTGAACCCCGAGCGGGAGGGCTCAATGAGCAGTTCTTC. Translation: CSVEPRAGGLNEQFF.

This clonotype was detected only once. V gene TRBV20-1 combines with J gene TRBJ2-7; TRBD2 aligns across 13 bases. Germline V gene lookup returns CDR1 DFQATT and CDR2 SNEGSKA (reference sequence). The V gene end was trimmed by 3 bases and the J gene end by 5 bases; junction bases not matched to a gene: 4. The CDR3 has 14 residues. Written as DNA, the CDR3 is TGCAGTGCTAGGGGTGGACTAGCGGGAGACGAGCAGTACTTC. It specifies CSARGGLAGDEQYF.

The chain couples TRBV5-4 to TRBJ2-1; TRBD2 matches at 7 bases. CDR1 is SGHNT and CDR2 is YYREEE in the germline V gene (reference sequence). The CDR3 is 15 amino acids. The ends lost 0 bases at V and 5 bases at J; junction bases unmatched: 5. CDR3 residues: CASSLGTSANNEQFF. CDR3 coding DNA: TGTGCCAGCAGCTTGGGCACTAGCGCCAACAATGAGCAGTTCTTC. Full variable domain (rest looked up from reference TRBV5-4 and TRBJ2-1): ETGVTQSPTHLIKTRGQQVTLRCSSQSGHNTVSWYQQALGQGPQFIFQYYREEENGRGNFPPRFSGLQFPNYSSELNVNALELDDSALYLCASSLGTSANNEQFFGPGTRLTVL.

The V and J genes are TRBV7-2 and TRBJ2-5; perhaps TRBD1 as D (6 bases). The CDR3 runs 14 residues. Per germline, CDR1 SGHTA and CDR2 FQGNSA. The germline V and J ends were trimmed by 4 bases and 6 bases, with 15 bases remaining between them. CDR3 DNA: TGTGCCAGCAGCTGGGACACGGTGGGAAAGACCCAGTACTTC. Its translation is CASSWDTVGKTQYF.

This chain links TRBV12-3 or TRBV12-4 with TRBJ2-3; 10 bases fit TRBD2. The ends lost 7 bases at V and 2 bases at J; junction bases unmatched: 15. This CDR3 is 18 amino acids long. For the CDR3, the DNA is TGTGCCAGCACCTCCAGCGGGAGGGCCCTCGCCATCACAGATACGCAGTATTTT. Translating it yields CASTSSGRALAITDTQYF.

This clonotype was observed a single time. The genes are TRBV29-1 and TRBJ1-1; possibly TRBD1 for D (5 bases). This CDR3 contains 12 residues. Per germline, CDR1 SQVTM and CDR2 ANQGSEA. V was trimmed by 8 bases and J by 1 base, leaving 11 bases between them. CDR3 nucleotides: TGCAGCTTACGCAGGGAGAACACTGAAGCTTTCTTT. This codes for CSLRRENTEAFF.

The table lists this clonotype with a few counts. CDR3: CSAGQQSNYGYTF. CDR3 nucleotide sequence: TGCAGTGCCGGACAGCAATCTAACTATGGCTACACCTTC. This chain links TRBV20-1 with TRBJ1-2, with D possibly matching TRBD1 (6 bases). The germline V gene encodes CDR1 DFQATT and CDR2 SNEGSKA (reference sequence). The CDR3 covers 13 residues. V was cut by 6 bases and J by 0 bases, with 11 bases left in between.